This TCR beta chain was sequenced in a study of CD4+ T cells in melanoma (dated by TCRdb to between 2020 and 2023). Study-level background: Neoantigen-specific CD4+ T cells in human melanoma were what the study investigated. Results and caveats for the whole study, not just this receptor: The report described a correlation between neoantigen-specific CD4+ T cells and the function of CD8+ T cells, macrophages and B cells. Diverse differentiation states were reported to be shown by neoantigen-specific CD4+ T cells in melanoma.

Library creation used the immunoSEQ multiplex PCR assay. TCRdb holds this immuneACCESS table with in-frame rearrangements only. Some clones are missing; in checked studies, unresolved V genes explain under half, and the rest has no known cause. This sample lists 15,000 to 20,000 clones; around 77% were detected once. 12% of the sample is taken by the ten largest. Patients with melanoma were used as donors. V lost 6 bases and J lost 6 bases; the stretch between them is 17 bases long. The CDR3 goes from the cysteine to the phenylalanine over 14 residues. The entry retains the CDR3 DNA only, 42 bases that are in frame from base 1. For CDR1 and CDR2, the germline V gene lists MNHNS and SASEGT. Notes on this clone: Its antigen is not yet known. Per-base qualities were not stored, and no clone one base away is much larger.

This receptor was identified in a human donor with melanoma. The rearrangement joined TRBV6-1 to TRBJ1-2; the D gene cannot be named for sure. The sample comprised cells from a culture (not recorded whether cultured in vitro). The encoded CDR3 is CASRPMEAFDGYTF. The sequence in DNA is TGTGCCAGCAGGCCCATGGAGGCGTTCGATGGCTACACCTTC.